This T cell receptor (beta chain) derives from a study of blood T cell repertoires in COVID-19. Study-wide background: The United States, Italy and Spain supplied acute and convalescent COVID-19 samples. The analysed material was cDNA or gDNA that came from T cells, B-cell-depleted T cells, or PBMCs.

Original handling: Estimated nucleated cell counts came from reference gene primer amplification. Some clones are missing from TCRdb's copy, which holds only in-frame ones; the method was immunoSEQ multiplex PCR. V, J and clone size are those of that table, while D and trimming were read from the DNA. Of approximately 120,000 clones in the sample, about four fifths were seen once. Sequencing input: peripheral blood. The receptor was isolated from a human donor in a cohort sampled during active COVID-19.

The CDR3 here is CASSQGLAGVGGTDTQYF. DNA for the CDR3: TGTGCCAGCAGCCAAGGACTAGCGGGAGTTGGTGGCACAGATACGCAGTATTTT. This sequence joins TRBV4-2 and TRBJ2-3; 12 bases are a match to TRBD2. This CDR3 is built from 18 residues. The V gene's germline CDR1 is LGHNA and CDR2 YNFKEQ. Trimming removed 1 base from V and 1 base from J; junction bases left unmatched: 6.